The 18 T cell receptor delta chains presented below share a single source sample, sequenced in a study of γδ T cells in repeated Plasmodium falciparum infection. TCRdb repeated clone calling on the multiplex PCR reads with CATT. This table holds approximately 93,000 delta-chain clones, 0.98% found once. Flow sorting of PBMC yielded separate Vgamma9/Vdelta2+ and Vdelta2-negative gammadelta T cell populations for bulk repertoire analysis. The sample taken for sequencing was gamma-delta T cells from blood. The source is a pool of human donors (malaria-infected and uninfected, not separated).

This clone came up a few times. The mismatch at residue 12 between this DNA's translation and the TCRdb protein of a much larger clone likely reflects a read error; the protein shown is translated from the DNA. The chain joins TRDV2 to TRDJ1, with 8 bases matching TRDD3. The germline V gene encodes CDR1 GEAIGNYY and CDR2 EKD. This CDR3 is built from 16 residues. V shed 1 base and J 7 bases; nucleotides not matched to a gene: 13. CDR3 sequence reads: CACDTLGARGAAKLIF. The CDR3 region has the DNA TGTGCCTGTGACACACTGGGGGCCCGAGGGGCCGCTAAACTCATCTTT.

Worth noting for this clone: TCRdb's entry gives the protein of a much larger clone, which mismatches this DNA's translation at residue 8, likely from a read error; the protein reported here is translated from the DNA. V gene TRDV2 combines with J gene TRDJ2, with D perhaps TRDD3 (5 bases). TCRdb is silent on the J gene; assignment here came from matching the DNA to germline. Deletions cut 2 bases from V and 4 bases from J, with 16 bases between. CDR3 length equals 16 residues. Germline CDR1 is GEAIGNYY and CDR2 is EKD. The CDR3: CACDIIGAGETAQLFF. CDR3 coding DNA: TGTGCCTGTGACATAATTGGGGCGGGAGAGACAGCACAACTCTTCTTT.

This clone was seen many times. V gene TRDV2 combines with J gene TRDJ1; D remains unclear. Germline V gene sequence: CDR1 GEAIGNYY, CDR2 EKD. The germline V and J ends were trimmed by 0 bases and 0 bases, with 7 bases remaining between them. The CDR3 runs to 14 residues. As DNA, the CDR3 is TGTGCCTGTGACACCGTGACGAACACCGATAAACTCATCTTT. The encoded protein is CACDTVTNTDKLIF.

This clone has only a few counts. Since a far larger clone is one base different, this is likely a read error. In the same sample, other DNA sequences code for this CDR3. J is TRDJ1 and V is TRDV2, with 9 bases lining up with TRDD3. Because TCRdb records no J gene, it was assigned here through a match of the DNA to germline. The CDR3 is 21 amino acids. The germline CDR1 and CDR2 sequences are GEAIGNYY and EKD. J lost 8 bases, V lost 0 bases, and 27 bases had no gene match. The CDR3 is CACDTAESWGIEFQEWKKLIF. The DNA for the CDR3 is TGTGCCTGTGACACCGCGGAGAGCTGGGGGATCGAGTTTCAGGAGTGGAAAAAACTCATCTTT.

As concerns this clone: The protein held in TCRdb is that of a much larger clone and does not match this DNA's translation at residue 10, likely because of a read error; the protein shown is translated from the DNA. This chain joins TRDV2 and TRDJ1, with D perhaps TRDD3 (6 bases). V was pared by 0 bases and J by 0 bases, with 37 bases between. The CDR3 covers 24 residues. The germline gives CDR1 GEAIGNYY, CDR2 EKD. The chain's CDR3 is CACDTVRGGNTHYSTPTYTDKLIF. The CDR3 DNA is TGTGCCTGTGACACCGTGAGGGGGGGGAATACCCACTACAGTACACCGACGTACACCGATAAACTCATCTTT.

This clone occurred a few times. The protein given by TCRdb reflects a much larger clone and differs at residue 8 from this DNA's translation, likely from a read error; the protein shown is the DNA's translation. The V call is TRAV38-2/DV8, the J call TRDJ1; TRDD3 matches 7 bases. The J gene, not given by TCRdb, was assigned here from a germline match of the nucleotide sequence. The germline V gene has CDR1 TSESDYY and CDR2 QEAYKQQN. Losses at the gene ends were 1 base for V and 1 base for J; bases not matched to a gene: 31. The CDR3 is made up of 24 amino acids. As DNA, the CDR3 is TGTGCTTATAGGAGCACCCCGTGGCTACGTGGCCTCCCTGGGGGCCGGCCTTTCACCGATAAACTCATCTTT. The encoded protein is CAYRSTPWLRGLPGGRPFTDKLIF.

Worth noting for this clone: TCRdb assigns this DNA the protein of a much larger clone, which departs from its translation at residue 9; this likely reflects a read error, and the protein shown comes from translating the DNA. The chain couples TRDV1 to TRDJ1, with TRDD3 identical over 10 bases. No J segment appears in TCRdb, so it was assigned here by matching the sequence to germline. The CDR3 has 21 residues. Germline V gives CDR1 TSWWSYY, CDR2 QGS. V was pared by 1 base and J by 0 bases, with 17 bases of the junction left unmatched. The CDR3 DNA sequence: TGTGCTCTTGGGGAACCGACCCATCCCTCTAATGGGGGATACTACACCGATAAACTCATCTTT. Translated, it gives CALGEPTHPSNGGYYTDKLIF.

The table lists this clone with a few counts. The mismatch at residue 8 between this DNA's translation and the TCRdb protein of a much larger clone likely reflects a read error; the protein shown is translated from the DNA. This sequence joins TRDV1 and TRDJ1, with D tentatively TRDD2 (5 bases). TCRdb offers no J gene call, so here the DNA was matched to germline to obtain one. The CDR3 has 22 amino acids. Germline V gene lookup returns CDR1 TSWWSYY and CDR2 QGS. Between the trimmed V and J ends, which lost 4 bases and 7 bases, there was a span of 40 bases. CDR3 nucleotides: TGTGCTCTTGGGGCACCTTCGCATCCATTACCGCTCCAGAGGGAATATATGGGTAAACTCATCTTT. Translation: CALGAPSHPLPLQREYMGKLIF.

As to this clone: A read error likely explains why the TCRdb protein, taken from a much larger clone, differs from this DNA's translation at residue 12; the protein shown is translated from the DNA. V usage is TRDV2 and J usage is TRDJ1, with 7 bases lining up with TRDD3. The J gene was not available in TCRdb and was assigned here by matching the DNA to germline segments. This CDR3 is 16 amino acids long. Germline V gives CDR1 GEAIGNYY, CDR2 EKD. The CDR3 region is CASEKLGVRYTNKLIF. CDR3 nucleotides: TGTGCCTCCGAGAAGCTGGGGGTCCGATACACCAATAAACTCATCTTT.

This clone was counted many times. Translating this DNA gives a protein that differs at residue 4 from the TCRdb one, which belongs to a much larger clone; a read error is likely, and the protein shown is this translation. The gene calls are TRDV2 and TRDJ1; TRDD3 agrees at 9 bases. TCRdb records no J gene; here it was assigned by comparing the DNA to germline. Germline assignment: CDR1 GEAIGNYY and CDR2 EKD. This CDR3 has 15 amino acids. CDR3 region: CACGTVGDRGDKLIF. For the CDR3, the DNA is TGTGCCTGTGGCACCGTGGGGGATAGGGGCGATAAACTCATCTTT.

This clone was counted between two and nine times. With a far larger clone one base away, a read error is the likely cause. This sample includes further DNA sequences coding for the same CDR3. V is TRDV1 and J is TRDJ1, with TRDD3 matching 13 bases. TCRdb lists no J gene, so it was determined here by aligning the DNA to germline. The CDR3 covers 20 residues. Germline CDR1 reads TSWWSYY; CDR2 reads QGS. CDR3 nucleotide sequence: TGTGCCCTTGGGTCCCCAACTCTAACTGGGGGATACGCCTTCGGGGATAAACTCATCTTT. It codes for CALGSPTLTGGYAFGDKLIF.

Many counts were recorded for this clone. The chain combines TRDV1 with TRDJ1, with 11 bases identical to TRDD3. Germline V gives CDR1 TSWWSYY, CDR2 QGS. This CDR3 comprises 18 residues. The ends lost 0 bases at V and 2 bases at J; junction bases unmatched: 8. The CDR3 reads CALGELPLWGILTDKLIF. CDR3 coding DNA: TGTGCTCTTGGGGAACTCCCACTCTGGGGGATACTAACCGATAAACTCATCTTT.

This clone was seen only a few times. For this DNA, TCRdb reports the protein of a much larger clone, which diverges at residue 11, most likely from a read error; the protein presented here is translated directly from the DNA. V is TRDV2 and J is TRDJ1; TRDD3 agrees at 12 bases. The J gene was missing in TCRdb and was found by matching the end of the DNA to germline. Germline V lookup: CDR1 GEAIGNYY, CDR2 EKD. The CDR3 spans 19 residues. V was pared by 6 bases and J by 7 bases, with 23 bases of the junction left unmatched. The CDR3 region has the DNA TGTGCCTGTACAATCCCCGGGGACTGGACAGCTGGGGGATACGGTAAACTCATCTTT. It translates to CACTIPGDWTAGGYGKLIF.

This clone appeared a few times. For this DNA, TCRdb reports the protein of a much larger clone, which diverges at residue 8, most likely from a read error; the protein presented here is translated directly from the DNA. V usage is TRDV1 and J usage is TRDJ1; 11 nucleotides align to TRDD3. The J gene was missing in TCRdb and was found by matching the end of the DNA to germline. Germline lookup yields CDR1 TSWWSYY and CDR2 QGS. This CDR3 has 19 residues. Trimming at V came to 6 bases and at J to 2 bases, leaving 17 bases not matched to a gene. CDR3 in amino acids: CALGPSHQGYWGITDKLIF. For the CDR3, the DNA is TGTGCTCTTGGCCCTTCTCACCAGGGGTACTGGGGGATAACCGATAAACTCATCTTT.

This clone has more than one count but fewer than ten. The protein TCRdb lists belongs to a much larger clone and differs from this DNA's translation at residue 19, which points to a read error; the protein shown is made from the DNA. The chain has TRDV3 and TRDJ1; TRDD3 matches 11 bases. Matching the DNA to germline supplied the J gene, which TCRdb does not give. CDR3 length equals 22 residues. Germline V lookup: CDR1 TVYSNPD, CDR2 GDNSRS (reference sequence). The chain's CDR3 is CACKLPIPSYWGIRVDTDRLIF. The DNA of the CDR3 is TGTGCCTGCAAACTTCCTATCCCCTCGTACTGGGGGATAAGAGTGGACACCGATAGACTCATCTTT.

In regard to this clone: This likely stems from a read error, as it lies one base from a far larger clone. This sample includes further DNA sequences coding for the same CDR3. The chain employs TRDV1 and TRDJ1, with TRDD3 matching 7 bases. TCRdb offers no J gene call, so here the DNA was matched to germline to obtain one. The CDR3 loop spans 19 amino acids. Germline lookup yields CDR1 TSWWSYY and CDR2 QGS. The CDR3 nucleotides read TGCGCTCTTGGGGAACCTATGCTCCCCCTGGGGGTCGACACCGATAAACTCATCTTT. Translating gives CALGEPMLPLGVDTDKLIF.

This clone appeared a few times. A read error likely explains why the TCRdb protein, taken from a much larger clone, differs from this DNA's translation at residue 11; the protein shown is translated from the DNA. The chain recombines TRDV1 with TRDJ1, with TRDD3 as a possible D gene (6 bases). The CDR3 is made up of 19 amino acids. Germline lookup yields CDR1 TSWWSYY and CDR2 QGS. The germline V and J ends were trimmed by 3 bases and 1 base, with 24 bases remaining between them. The CDR3 region is CALGDPRISGAPPTDKLIF. The DNA for the CDR3 is TGTGCTCTTGGGGACCCACGAATTTCTGGGGCACCTCCCACCGATAAACTCATCTTT.

This clone was seen only a few times. The translation of this DNA and the TCRdb protein of a much larger clone differ at residue 8, probably owing to a read error; the protein shown here is translated from the DNA. The chain combines TRDV2 with TRDJ1; 13 nucleotides align to TRDD3. The J gene comes from matching the DNA to germline here; TCRdb lacks it. Looked up from germline, CDR1 is GEAIGNYY and CDR2 is EKD. V lost 3 bases and J lost 0; bases outside the gene matches: 12. CDR3 length equals 19 residues. CDR3 loop: CACDPIPELGDTDTDKLIF. In DNA form, the CDR3 reads TGTGCCTGTGACCCCATACCCGAACTGGGGGATACGGACACCGATAAACTCATCTTT.